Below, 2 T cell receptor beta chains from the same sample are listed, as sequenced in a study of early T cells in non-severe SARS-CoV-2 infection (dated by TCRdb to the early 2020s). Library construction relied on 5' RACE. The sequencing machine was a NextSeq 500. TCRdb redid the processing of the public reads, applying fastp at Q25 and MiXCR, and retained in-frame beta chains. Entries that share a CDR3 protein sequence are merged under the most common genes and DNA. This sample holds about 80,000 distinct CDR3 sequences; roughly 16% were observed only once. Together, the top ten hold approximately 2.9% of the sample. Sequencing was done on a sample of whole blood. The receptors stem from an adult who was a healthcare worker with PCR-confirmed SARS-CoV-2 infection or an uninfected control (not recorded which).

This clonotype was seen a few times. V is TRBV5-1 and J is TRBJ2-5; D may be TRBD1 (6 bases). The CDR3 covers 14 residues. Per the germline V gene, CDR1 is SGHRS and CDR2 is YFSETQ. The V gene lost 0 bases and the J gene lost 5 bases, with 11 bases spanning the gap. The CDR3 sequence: CASSLATGPETQYF. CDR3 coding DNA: TGCGCCAGCAGCTTGGCAACAGGGCCGGAGACCCAGTACTTC.

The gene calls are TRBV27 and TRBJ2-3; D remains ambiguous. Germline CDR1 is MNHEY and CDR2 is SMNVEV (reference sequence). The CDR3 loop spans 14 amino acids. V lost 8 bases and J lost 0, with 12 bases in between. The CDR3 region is CASGRVGSTDTQYF. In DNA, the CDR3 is TGTGCCAGCGGTCGAGTGGGGAGCACAGATACGCAGTATTTT.